A selection of T cell receptor beta chains follows, all from one sample in a study of blood T cell repertoires in COVID-19. Measured with immunoSEQ multiplex PCR; TCRdb has only the in-frame clones, and not every one. This table holds a few hundred thousand clones, 82% found once. Sequencing input: peripheral blood. The source is a woman aged 18-30 years with acute or convalescent COVID-19. CDR3s include the opening cysteine and the closing phenylalanine or tryptophan. A D gene is named only where the DNA matches it firmly. Clone size appears in some rows only: once, few, many, or a class for an expanded clone.

clone_size d_call cdr3_length j_call v_call cdr3_aa cdr3_nt
NA NA 14 TRBJ1-1 TRBV4-3 CASSLRTGRAGAFF TGCGCCAGCAGCCTACGAACCGGGCGTGCGGGTGCTTTCTTT
NA NA 14 TRBJ1-4 TRBV7-6 CASSLRGGPGKLFF TGTGCCAGCAGCTTAAGGGGTGGGCCAGGAAAACTGTTTTTT
once TRBD2 15 TRBJ2-5 TRBV14 CASSRSGIGVETQYF TGTGCCAGCAGCCGGAGCGGGATAGGGGTTGAGACCCAGTACTTC
NA TRBD1 15 TRBJ2-5 TRBV7-9 CASSMGQGELETQYF TGTGCCAGCAGCATGGGACAGGGAGAGTTGGAGACCCAGTACTTC
NA TRBD1 15 TRBJ1-2 TRBV5-6 CASVSTGTGMMYYTF TGTGCCAGCGTCTCGACCGGGACAGGGATGATGTACTACACCTTC
many NA 15 TRBJ1-1 TRBV6-6 CASRDRTGKGTEAFF TGTGCCAGCAGGGACCGAACAGGGAAGGGAACTGAAGCTTTCTTT
few NA 15 TRBJ1-4 TRBV4-3 CASSQEWGRDEKLFF TGCGCCAGCAGCCAAGAATGGGGGAGGGATGAAAAACTGTTTTTT
NA TRBD1 18 TRBJ2-3 TRBV6-2/TRBV6-3 CASSYTPGQGVIADTQYF TGTGCCAGCAGTTACACCCCGGGACAGGGAGTGATCGCAGATACGCAGTATTTT
NA TRBD2 15 TRBJ2-1 TRBV5-1 CASSPGTSLYNEQFF TGCGCCAGCAGCCCTGGGACTAGCCTTTACAATGAGCAGTTCTTC
NA NA 16 TRBJ2-7 TRBV28 CASSLLAQRVTYEQYF TGTGCCAGCAGTTTACTAGCCCAGCGGGTTACCTACGAGCAGTACTTC
NA NA 15 TRBJ1-3 TRBV4-1 CASSPGHVSGNTIYF TGCGCCAGCAGCCCCGGACACGTTTCAGGAAACACCATATATTTT
once NA 15 TRBJ2-7 TRBV9 CASSEDRDTSYEQYF TGTGCCAGCAGCGAGGACCGGGACACCTCCTACGAGCAGTACTTC
NA TRBD1 15 TRBJ1-2 TRBV6-5 CASRGKQGAAYGYTF TGTGCCAGCAGGGGGAAACAGGGGGCTGCCTATGGCTACACCTTC